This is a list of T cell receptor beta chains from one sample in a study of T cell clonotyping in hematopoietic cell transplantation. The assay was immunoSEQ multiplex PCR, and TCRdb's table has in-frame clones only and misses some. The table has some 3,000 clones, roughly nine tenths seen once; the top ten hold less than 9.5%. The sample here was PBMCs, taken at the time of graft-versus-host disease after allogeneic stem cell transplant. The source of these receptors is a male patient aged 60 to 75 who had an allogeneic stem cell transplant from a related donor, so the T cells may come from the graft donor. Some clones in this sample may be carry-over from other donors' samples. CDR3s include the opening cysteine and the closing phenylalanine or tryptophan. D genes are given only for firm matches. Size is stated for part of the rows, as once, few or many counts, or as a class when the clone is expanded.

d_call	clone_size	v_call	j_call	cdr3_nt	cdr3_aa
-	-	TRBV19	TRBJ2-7	TGTGCCAGTAGTATAGGGTCGGGCCTGGCCTCCTACGAGCAGTACTTC	CASSIGSGLASYEQYF
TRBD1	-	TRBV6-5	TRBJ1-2	TGTGCCAGCAGTGTACGCCAGGGGGCTGATGGCTACACCTTC	CASSVRQGADGYTF
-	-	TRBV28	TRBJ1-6	TGTGCCAGCAGCCCGGGGGGGTACGTCCCCACCTATGGTTCACCCCTCCACTTT	CASSPGGYVPTYGSPLHF
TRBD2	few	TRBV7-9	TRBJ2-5	TGTGCCAGCAGCCCCAAGTTTAGCGGGGGAGAGACCCAGTACTTC	CASSPKFSGGETQYF
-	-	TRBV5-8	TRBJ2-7	TGTGCCAGCAGCTTGGGGGCTATTTGGGACGGCAATGTCCACGAGCAGTACTTC	CASSLGAIWDGNVHEQYF
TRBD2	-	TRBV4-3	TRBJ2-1	TGCGCCAGCAGCCAAACGGGGGGGCCAATCAATGAGCAGTTCTTC	CASSQTGGPINEQFF
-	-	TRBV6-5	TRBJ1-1	TGTGCCAGCAGTTCGACAGACTCAGACACTGAAGCTTTCTTT	CASSSTDSDTEAFF
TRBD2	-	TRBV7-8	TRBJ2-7	TGTGCCAGCAGCCTCCGGGAGGGGGGCAGCTACGAGCAGTACTTC	CASSLREGGSYEQYF
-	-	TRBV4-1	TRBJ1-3	TGCGCCAGCAGCCAGATAGGGCACACCATATATTTT	CASSQIGHTIYF
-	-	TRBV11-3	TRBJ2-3	TGTGCCAGCAGCTTAGAGCAAGTAGATACGCAGTATTTT	CASSLEQVDTQYF
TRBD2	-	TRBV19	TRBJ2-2	TGTGCCAGTAGGCTAGCGGGGGGACCGAACACCGGGGAGCTGTTTTTT	CASRLAGGPNTGELFF
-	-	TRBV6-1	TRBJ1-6	TGTGCCAGCAGTGATACAGGGCCAAATTCACCCCTCCACTTT	CASSDTGPNSPLHF
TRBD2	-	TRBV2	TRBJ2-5	TGTGCCAGCAGTGAAATTAGCGGGGGCCAAGAGACCCAGTACTTC	CASSEISGGQETQYF
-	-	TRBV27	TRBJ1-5	TGTGCCAGCAGCTGGACAGCGTTAGGTTCCCAGCATTTT	CASSWTALGSQHF
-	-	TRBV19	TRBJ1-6	TGTGCCAGTAGTATAAGCGAGGGAAATTCACCCCTCCACTTT	CASSISEGNSPLHF
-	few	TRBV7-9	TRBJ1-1	TGTGCCAGCAGCCGAATCGGGGGGATTAAGAACACTGAAGCTTTCTTT	CASSRIGGIKNTEAFF
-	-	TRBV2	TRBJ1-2	TGTGCCAGCAGTTTTAACGATGGCTACACCTTC	CASSFNDGYTF
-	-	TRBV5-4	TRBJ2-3	TGTGCCAGCAGCTTGGAGGTGGACACAGATACGCAGTATTTT	CASSLEVDTDTQYF
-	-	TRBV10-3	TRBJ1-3	TGTGCCATCATCATTAGGGACACCATATATTTT	CAIIIRDTIYF
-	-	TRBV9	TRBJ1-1	TGTGCCAGCAGCGTAGTAGGTGACACTGAAGCTTTCTTT	CASSVVGDTEAFF
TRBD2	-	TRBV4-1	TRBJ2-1	TGCGCCAGCAGCCCCGGGACTAGCGGGGAGCAGTTCTTC	CASSPGTSGEQFF
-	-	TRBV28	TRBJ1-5	TGTGCCAGCAGTTTGGTTCAGGGGTTTGGGAGCAATCAGCCCCAGCATTTT	CASSLVQGFGSNQPQHF
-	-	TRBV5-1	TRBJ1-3	TGCGCCAGCAGCTTAATACAGGGTTCTGGAAACACCATATATTTT	CASSLIQGSGNTIYF
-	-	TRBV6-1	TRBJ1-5	TGTGCCAGCAGTGAAAGGGGGTCTCAGCCCCAGCATTTT	CASSERGSQPQHF
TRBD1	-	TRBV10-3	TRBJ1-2	TGTGCCAACCGGGAAGACAGGGCCCCATATGGCTACACCTTC	CANREDRAPYGYTF
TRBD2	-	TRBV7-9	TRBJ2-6	TGTGCCAGCAGCTTATCCCTAGCGGGGGTTATCTCTGGGGCCAACGTCCTGACTTTC	CASSLSLAGVISGANVLTF
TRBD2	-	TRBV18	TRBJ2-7	TGTGCCAGCTCACCGATCCATAGCGGGGGATTCTCCTACGAGCAGTACTTC	CASSPIHSGGFSYEQYF
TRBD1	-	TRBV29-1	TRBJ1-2	TGCAGCGTTGATCATTACGCGACAGGGGGCGAGGACTATGGCTACACCTTC	CSVDHYATGGEDYGYTF
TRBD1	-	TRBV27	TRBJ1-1	TGTGCCAGCAGTTACAGGGGAATCGAAAACACTGAAGCTTTCTTT	CASSYRGIENTEAFF
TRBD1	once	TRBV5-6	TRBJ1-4	TGTGCCAGCAGAAACACAGGGGCATCTAATGAAAAACTGTTTTTT	CASRNTGASNEKLFF
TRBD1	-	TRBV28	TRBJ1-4	TGTGCCAGCAGTCTTGAGGGGGCAGGAGATGAAAAACTGTTTTTT	CASSLEGAGDEKLFF
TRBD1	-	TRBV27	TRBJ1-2	TGTGCCAGTAGTCTCGATGGTCGGGACAGCTATGGCTACACCTTC	CASSLDGRDSYGYTF
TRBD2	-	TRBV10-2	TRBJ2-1	TGCGCCAGCAGTGAGTCACTGACTAGCGGGGGCAATGAGCAGTTCTTC	CASSESLTSGGNEQFF
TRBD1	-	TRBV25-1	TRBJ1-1	TGTGCCAGCAGTGACTGGACAGGCATGAACACTGAAGCTTTCTTT	CASSDWTGMNTEAFF
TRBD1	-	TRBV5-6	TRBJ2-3	TGTGCCAGCAGCCCCACAGGGGTTCCAGATACGCAGTATTTT	CASSPTGVPDTQYF
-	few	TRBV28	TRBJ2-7	TGTGCCAGCAAGTCGGCCGGAACCTACGAGCAGTACTTC	CASKSAGTYEQYF